Shown below are 19 T cell receptor beta chains from a single sample sequenced in a study of blood T cell repertoires in COVID-19. Assay: immunoSEQ multiplex PCR; the TCRdb copy retains only in-frame clones and omits some. The top ten clones hold about 2.3% of a sample with roughly 300,000 clones, approximately 90% of them seen once. Source material: PBMCs or T cells enriched from blood (not recorded which). The source of these receptors is a woman aged 35 to 49 with acute COVID-19.

The chain carries TRBV7-9 and TRBJ1-3; D perhaps matches TRBD1 (6 bases). The germline gives CDR1 SEHNR, CDR2 FQNEAQ (reference sequence). V was cut by 5 bases and J by 4 bases, with 18 bases left in between. The CDR3 extends over 16 amino acids. The CDR3 is CASSPVRGGRGNTIYF. In nucleotides, the CDR3 is TGTGCCAGCAGCCCGGTTAGGGGGGGAAGAGGAAACACCATATATTTT.

The chain joins TRBV5-1 to TRBJ1-6; D gene unclear. In germline, CDR1 is SGHRS, CDR2 YFSETQ. This CDR3 region has 16 residues. Trimming shortened V by 0 bases and J by 4 bases, and 11 bases separated the two germline ends. CDR3 sequence reads: CASSLADSLYNSPLHF. The DNA for the CDR3 is TGCGCCAGCAGCTTGGCCGACTCCCTATATAATTCACCCCTCCACTTT.

The chain couples TRBV7-8 to TRBJ2-2; possibly TRBD1 for D (7 bases). Deletions cut 3 bases from V and 8 bases from J, with 10 bases between. CDR1 and CDR2 (germline): SGHVS, FQNEAQ. The CDR3 has 13 residues. Written as DNA, the CDR3 is TGTGCCAGCAGCTTCAGGGGGGATGGGGAGCTGTTTTTT. This sequence encodes CASSFRGDGELFF.

The chain has TRBV5-4 and TRBJ2-6; 7 bases match TRBD2. The CDR3 runs to 15 residues. V lost 4 bases to trimming and J lost 4 bases; unmatched junction nucleotides: 5. Germline CDR1 reads SGHNT; CDR2 reads YYREEE (reference sequence). CDR3 nucleotides: TGTGCCAGCAGCCAGGGAGGGCGCGGGGCCAACGTCCTGACTTTC. Translating it yields CASSQGGRGANVLTF.

V and J are TRBV4-1 and TRBJ1-1; no firm D call. Deletions cut 0 bases from V and 3 bases from J, with 14 bases between. The CDR3 has 16 residues. Germline loops: CDR1 MGHRA, CDR2 YSYEKL. CDR3 sequence: CASSQEPQQIDTEAFF. DNA of the CDR3: TGCGCCAGCAGCCAAGAGCCACAGCAGATTGACACTGAAGCTTTCTTT.

CDR3 sequence: CASSFRAGVNEQFF. The CDR3 nucleotides read TGTGCCAGCAGTTTTCGGGCAGGGGTTAATGAGCAGTTCTTC. The genes are TRBV28 and TRBJ2-1; TRBD1 might be the D (6 bases). CDR1 and CDR2 from the germline V gene are MDHEN and SYDVKM. This CDR3 contains 14 residues. Trimming cost V 3 bases and J 7 bases, with 13 bases left between them.

This clone appeared once. The V call is TRBV7-8, the J call TRBJ2-4; tentatively, D is TRBD2 (5 bases). Germline V gives CDR1 SGHVS, CDR2 FQNEAQ. The germline V and J ends were trimmed by 5 bases and 0 bases, with 14 bases remaining between them. The CDR3 sequence is 16 residues long. CDR3 in amino acids: CASSLRGGLAKNIQYF. As DNA, the CDR3 is TGTGCCAGCAGCCTGAGAGGAGGCTTAGCCAAAAACATTCAGTACTTC.

The gene calls are TRBV19 and TRBJ1-1, with TRBD1 matching 11 bases. Trimming removed 5 bases from V and 7 bases from J; junction bases left unmatched: 3. This CDR3 is 13 amino acids long. Per the germline V gene, CDR1 is LNHDA and CDR2 is SQIVND (reference sequence). The CDR3 bases are TGTGCCAGTAGTGGACAGGGGGCGGGTGAAGCTTTCTTT. The encoded protein is CASSGQGAGEAFF.

The V and J genes are TRBV7-9 and TRBJ2-7, with D possibly being TRBD1 (6 bases). The CDR3 covers 15 residues. Trimming left V 5 bases short and J 4 bases short, with 18 bases between. Per the germline V gene, CDR1 is SEHNR and CDR2 is FQNEAQ (reference sequence). This CDR3 reads CASSTNRDPRYEQYF. The CDR3 region has the DNA TGTGCCAGCAGCACAAACAGGGATCCAAGGTACGAGCAGTACTTC.

The chain couples TRBV7-9 to TRBJ1-2; TRBD1 matches 7 bases. CDR1 and CDR2 from the germline V gene are SEHNR and FQNEAQ (reference sequence). The J segment lost 4 bases and the V segment lost 5 bases, leaving 4 bases of the junction unmatched. There are 13 residues in the CDR3. CDR3 nucleotide sequence: TGTGCCAGCAGCCAGACAGGGCCCTATGGCTACACCTTC. Protein product: CASSQTGPYGYTF. Based on the CDR3 plus reference TRBV7-9 and TRBJ1-2, the full variable domain is DTGVSQNPRHKITKRGQNVTFRCDPISEHNRLYWYRQTLGQGPEFLTYFQNEAQLEKSRLLSDRFSAERPKGSFSTLEIQRTEQGDSAMYLCASSQTGPYGYTFGSGTRLTVV.

The V gene is TRBV30, the J gene TRBJ2-5; TRBD1 agrees at 10 bases. The CDR3 is 15 amino acids. Germline trimming cut 3 bases from V and 0 bases from J; bases unmatched to any gene: 4. Germline CDR1 reads GTSNPN; CDR2 reads SVGIG (reference sequence). The CDR3 loop is CAWSAGQGDQETQYF. For the CDR3, the DNA is TGTGCCTGGAGCGCTGGACAGGGGGACCAAGAGACCCAGTACTTC. The complete variable domain, with remaining parts taken from reference TRBV30 and TRBJ2-5, reads SQTIHQWPATLVQPVGSPLSLECTVEGTSNPNLYWYRQAAGRGLQLLFYSVGIGQISSEVPQNLSASRPQDRQFILSSKKLLLSDSGFYLCAWSAGQGDQETQYFGPGTRLLVL.

The CDR3 coding sequence is TGTGCCAGCAGCGGACTAGCGGGGGGCGCGGGAGAGCAGTACTTC. It translates to CASSGLAGGAGEQYF. The J gene is TRBJ2-7, the V gene TRBV14; 14 positions agree with TRBD2. This CDR3 is built from 15 residues. With V trimmed by 5 bases and J by 7 bases, 7 bases remained unmatched. Germline V gives CDR1 SGHDN, CDR2 FVKESK.

J is TRBJ2-3 and V is TRBV19; 7 nucleotides align to TRBD1. This CDR3 has 14 residues. Germline V gives CDR1 LNHDA, CDR2 SQIVND (reference sequence). J was trimmed by 3 bases and V by 6 bases; bases with no gene match: 6. The CDR3 spells CASREAGGTDTQYF. The CDR3, as DNA: TGTGCCAGTAGGGAGGCAGGGGGTACAGATACGCAGTATTTT.

The chain recombines TRBV7-2 with TRBJ2-7; tentatively, D is TRBD1 (7 bases). CDR1 is SGHTA, CDR2 FQGNSA, per germline. Between the trimmed V and J ends, which lost 4 bases and 2 bases, there was a span of 12 bases. This CDR3 contains 14 residues. CDR3 protein: CASSSSGGTYEQYF. The CDR3 coding sequence is TGTGCCAGCAGCTCCTCAGGGGGGACCTACGAGCAGTACTTC. Drawing the rest from reference TRBV7-2 and TRBJ2-7, the complete variable domain is GAGVSQSPSNKVTEKGKDVELRCDPISGHTALYWYRQSLGQGLEFLIYFQGNSAPDKSGLPSDRFSAERTGGSVSTLTIQRTQQEDSAVYLCASSSSGGTYEQYFGPGTRLTVT.

V usage is TRBV4-3 and J usage is TRBJ2-3; no reliable D call. Trimming took off 0 bases at V and 5 bases at J, with 12 bases between the two ends. The CDR3 runs to 15 residues. From germline, CDR1 is LGHNA and CDR2 YSLEER. The CDR3 here is CASSQEARPGDTQYF. In DNA form, the CDR3 reads TGCGCCAGCAGCCAAGAGGCACGGCCGGGAGATACGCAGTATTTT.

The J gene is TRBJ1-1, the V gene TRBV14, with TRBD1 matching over 7 bases. Germline loops: CDR1 SGHDN, CDR2 FVKESK. This CDR3 has 13 residues. After removal of 0 bases from V and 9 bases from J, the junction contained 4 bases not matched to a gene. CDR3 DNA sequence: TGTGCCAGCAGCCAAGATTGGAGGGGGCAAGCTTTCTTT. This encodes CASSQDWRGQAFF.

The V gene is TRBV11-1, the J gene TRBJ1-1, with D possibly TRBD1 on 5 matching bases. Germline V gene data show CDR1 as SGHAT and CDR2 as FQDESV (reference sequence). V lost 4 bases and J 0 bases, leaving 15 bases between the germline ends. This CDR3 comprises 16 residues. The CDR3 region is CASSSARGGLNTEAFF. CDR3 sequence (DNA): TGTGCCAGCAGCTCCGCGCGGGGGGGACTGAACACTGAAGCTTTCTTT.

On this clone itself: This specimen includes other DNA sequences encoding the same CDR3. V and J are TRBV19 and TRBJ1-3; 7 bases are a match to TRBD1. V shed 6 bases, J shed 3 bases, and the junction held 5 bases outside the gene matches. This CDR3 contains 14 residues. Germline-derived CDR1 and CDR2 are LNHDA and SQIVND (reference sequence). CDR3 in amino acids: CASSRTGVGNTIYF. The CDR3 nucleotides read TGTGCCAGTAGCCGGACAGGCGTTGGAAACACCATATATTTT.

The chain uses TRBV10-2 and TRBJ1-2; D remains ambiguous. CDR1 is WSHSY and CDR2 is SAAADI in the germline V gene. CDR3 size: 14 residues. V lost 6 bases and J 4 bases, leaving 15 bases between the germline ends. The CDR3 loop reads CASRDVGRSYGYTF. In DNA, the CDR3 is TGCGCCAGCAGAGATGTAGGGAGAAGCTATGGCTACACCTTC.